The 11 T cell receptor beta chains below all came from one sample that was sequenced in a study of monozygotic twins with inflammatory bowel disease. Using the 5' RACE reads, TCRdb records one entry per CDR3 protein without DNA. There are approximately 330,000 distinct CDR3 sequences in the sample, with approximately 2% held by the top ten. The sample was blood. The receptors were sampled from a human donor with ulcerative colitis or Crohn's disease, or a healthy co-twin of an affected twin (not recorded which).

The genes are TRBV6-2 or TRBV6-3 and TRBJ2-2; TCRdb picks TRBD1, but there is no DNA to check that call. The germline gives CDR1 MNHEY, CDR2 SVGEGT. The CDR3 totals 16 residues. The CDR3 reads CASTHRVNVYTGELFF.

The chain recombines TRBV29-1 with TRBJ2-2; the D call from TCRdb, TRBD1, cannot be confirmed without DNA. This CDR3 comprises 12 residues. Germline V gives CDR1 SQVTM, CDR2 ANQGSEA. CDR3 region: CSVGQAPGELFF.

The chain joins TRBV5-1 to TRBJ1-2. Germline loops: CDR1 SGHRS, CDR2 YFSETQ. There are 15 residues in the CDR3. CDR3 loop: CASSLVAGPHYGYTF.

The genes are TRBV10-3 and TRBJ2-7; TCRdb picks TRBD1, but there is no DNA to check that call. Looked up from germline, CDR1 is ENHRY and CDR2 is SYGVKD. CDR3 length equals 15 residues. CDR3 loop: CAISEPGARSYEQYF.

This chain connects TRBV4-3 to TRBJ2-2. Germline V CDR1 and CDR2: LGHNA, YSLEER. This CDR3 region has 17 residues. The CDR3 loop reads CASSQDSTLENTGELFF.

The chain carries TRBV20-1 and TRBJ2-2; without DNA, the TCRdb call of TRBD1 cannot be checked. The CDR3 loop spans 14 amino acids. Germline V gene sequence: CDR1 DFQATT, CDR2 SNEGSKA (reference sequence). This CDR3 is CSAPYRGGTGELFF.

The CDR3 protein is CAWSFHGTLGPQLHF. The chain carries TRBV30 and TRBJ1-6. In germline, CDR1 is GTSNPN, CDR2 SVGIG (reference sequence). The CDR3 contains 15 residues.

V and J are TRBV30 and TRBJ2-4; TCRdb's D gene call, TRBD2, goes unchecked for lack of DNA. The CDR3 extends over 15 amino acids. Germline CDR1 and CDR2: GTSNPN and SVGIG (reference sequence). The CDR3 region is CAWRGRGGAKNMQYF.

The gene calls are TRBV11-2 and TRBJ2-5; TCRdb's D call of TRBD1 is untestable without DNA. CDR1 is SGHAT, CDR2 FQNNGV, per germline. The CDR3 runs 14 residues. The CDR3 region is CASSLTGIGETQYF.

V is TRBV18 and J is TRBJ2-5; TCRdb reports TRBD1, a call that lacks DNA to check it against. The CDR3 loop spans 16 amino acids. The germline CDR1 and CDR2 sequences are KGHSH and LQKENI. The chain's CDR3 is CASSPSQGNYQETQYF.

The genes are TRBV6-1 and TRBJ1-2; the TCRdb D gene call, TRBD1, has no DNA to confirm it. The CDR3 is 15 residues long. Germline CDR1 and CDR2: MNHNS and SASEGT. The CDR3 spells CASSDLGTGHYGYTF.